Below, 20 T cell receptor beta chains from the same sample are listed, as sequenced in a study of spatial heterogeneity in lung cancer. TCRdb re-called the 5' RACE reads with MiXCR, one entry per CDR3 protein. The sample yields roughly 4,100 distinct CDR3 sequences, approximately 24% seen once. Time point meaning: sample taken at primary tumor resection. Sequencing was performed on whole RNA extracted from tumor and nontumor lung tissue, or from frozen PBMC, and the material was left unsorted. The sample in question was PBMCs, obtained at surgery. Every receptor here comes from a female donor with early-stage non-small cell lung cancer.

There are a few counts of this clonotype. The size of this beta chain means little, since it is a stray read in a library made for alpha chains. The rearrangement links TRBV27 to TRBJ2-2; no clear D gene. CDR3 size: 13 residues. With 6 bases removed from V and 1 base from J, the gap between germline ends came to 6 bases. The germline V gene has CDR1 MNHEY and CDR2 SMNVEV (reference sequence). CDR3 nucleotide sequence: TGTGCCAGCAGCAACAGGAACACCGGGGAGCTGTTTTTT. Protein sequence: CASSNRNTGELFF.

This clonotype was found a few times. The size of this beta chain means little, since it is a stray read in a library made for alpha chains. The chain recombines TRBV15 with TRBJ2-1, with a weak D call TRBD1 (6 bases). The length of the CDR3 is 14 residues. V shed 5 bases and J shed 4 bases, with 12 bases lying between them. In germline, CDR1 is LNHNV, CDR2 YYDKDF (reference sequence). The CDR3 is CATSALRGYNEQFF. The CDR3 DNA sequence: TGTGCCACCAGCGCTCTTAGGGGGTACAATGAGCAGTTCTTC.

This clonotype was recorded a few times. The library was built for alpha chains, so this beta chain is an off-target read and its size means little. The chain links TRBV2 to TRBJ2-5; D perhaps matches TRBD1 (5 bases). V lost 11 bases and J 4 bases, leaving 11 bases between the germline ends. Germline V gene sequence: CDR1 SNHLY, CDR2 FYNNEI. This CDR3 region has 11 residues. The CDR3 region has the DNA TGTGCCGCCAGGGATTCAGAGACCCAGTACTTC. Translating it yields CAARDSETQYF.

As for this clonotype: This beta chain is off target for a library built for alpha chains, so its abundance means little. The rearrangement joins TRBV14 to TRBJ2-1; 10 bases map to TRBD2. Trimming at V came to 2 bases and at J to 8 bases, leaving 12 bases not matched to a gene. Germline values: CDR1 SGHDN, CDR2 FVKESK. CDR3 size: 17 residues. CDR3 amino acids: CASSQFRGTSDFDEQFF. Written as DNA, the CDR3 is TGTGCCAGCAGCCAATTCCGAGGGACTAGCGACTTTGATGAGCAGTTCTTC.

To note about this clonotype: This beta chain is off target for a library built for alpha chains, so its abundance means little. The chain couples TRBV12-3 or TRBV12-4 to TRBJ2-7; TRBD1 agrees at 7 bases. V dropped 5 bases and J dropped 0; count of bases not matched to a gene: 7. The CDR3 extends over 15 amino acids. The CDR3 DNA follows: TGTGCCAGCAGTGCCGACAGGGTATTCTCCTACGAGCAGTACTTC. Protein product: CASSADRVFSYEQYF.

About this clonotype itself: Mismatch with germline at one junction end may stem from a read error. This beta chain represents an off-target read in a library built for alpha chains; its size is of limited meaning. V is TRBV20-1 and J is TRBJ2-1; 15 bases align to TRBD2. The CDR3 spans 12 residues. The V gene's germline CDR1 is DFQATT and CDR2 SNEGSKA (reference sequence). CDR3 residues: CSASGTSGRNVF. Here the CDR3 DNA reads TGCAGTGCTTCCGGGACTAGCGGGAGGAATGTCTTC.

This clonotype is judged medium-sized. A library made for alpha chains picked up this beta chain off target, so its size means little. V is TRBV6-5 and J is TRBJ2-7, with TRBD1 matching 7 bases. V was clipped by 6 bases and J by 0 bases; unmatched bases: 5. Germline-derived CDR1 and CDR2 are MNHEY and SVGAGI. CDR3 size: 14 residues. The CDR3 bases are TGTGCCAGCAGGAGGGACAGAGACTCCTACGAGCAGTACTTC. The encoded protein is CASRRDRDSYEQYF.

Only one count was recorded for this clonotype. Since the library was made to target alpha chains, this beta chain is a stray read and its abundance is not meaningful. The chain uses TRBV7-9 and TRBJ2-1; 7 bases fit TRBD1. Germline CDR1 is SEHNR and CDR2 is FQNEAQ (reference sequence). V lost 4 bases and J lost 5; bases outside the gene matches: 8. CDR3 length equals 15 residues. The CDR3 reads CASSSHRDSHNEQFF. The DNA of the CDR3 is TGTGCCAGCAGCTCCCACAGGGACAGCCACAATGAGCAGTTCTTC.

On this clonotype: Being off target in a library aimed at alpha chains, this beta chain has a size of little meaning. V and J are TRBV6-5 and TRBJ2-7, with D hard to call. CDR3 size: 11 residues. Deletions cut 7 bases from V and 3 bases from J, with 7 bases between. Germline CDR1 and CDR2: MNHEY and SVGAGI. CDR3 in DNA: TGTGCCAGCACAAAAAACTACGAGCAGTACTTC. Translation: CASTKNYEQYF.

As for this clonotype: This beta chain is a stray sequence in a library constructed for alpha chains; its clone size is not meaningful. DNA for the CDR3: TGTGCCAGTAGTAAGTCCAAAAACATTCAGTACTTC. Its protein is CASSKSKNIQYF. The V and J genes are TRBV19 and TRBJ2-4; D is uncertain. The CDR3 is made up of 12 amino acids. Trimming left V 4 bases short and J 2 bases short, with 3 bases between. Germline CDR1 LNHDA, CDR2 SQIVND (reference sequence).

This clonotype appeared a few times. This beta chain represents an off-target read in a library built for alpha chains; its size is of limited meaning. CDR3 protein: CASSLEVIGVVDTQYF. The CDR3 bases are TGTGCCAGCAGCTTAGAGGTTATAGGGGTGGTAGATACGCAGTATTTT. The chain combines TRBV7-8 with TRBJ2-3, with a tentative D call TRBD1 (5 bases). The CDR3 has 16 residues. The V and J ends lost 1 base and 5 bases respectively, with 16 bases between them. In germline, CDR1 is SGHVS, CDR2 FQNEAQ.

For this clonotype: This beta chain is an off-target read within a library intended for alpha chains, so its frequency means little. The CDR3 region has the DNA TGTGCCAGCAGCTTTCCGGGGTCCGGGGAGCTGTTTTTT. Translation: CASSFPGSGELFF. The chain joins TRBV13 to TRBJ2-2; tentative D call: TRBD2 (5 bases). The CDR3 consists of 13 residues. The V gene's germline CDR1 is PRHDT and CDR2 FYEKMQ (reference sequence). V was pared by 3 bases and J by 6 bases, with 8 bases between.

Concerning this clonotype itself: A much larger clone lies one base from this, so it may be a read error. Being off target in a library aimed at alpha chains, this beta chain has a size of little meaning. V gene TRBV19 combines with J gene TRBJ2-1, with 9 bases lining up with TRBD2. Germline V CDR1 and CDR2: LNHDA, SQIVND (reference sequence). The CDR3 runs 13 residues. The CDR3 region has the DNA TGTGTCAGTAGTATCGGACTAGCGCAAGAGCAGTTCTTC. Protein product: CVSSIGLAQEQFF.

A word on this clonotype: This beta chain is a stray read from a library made for alpha chains; its abundance is not meaningful. This chain joins TRBV4-1 and TRBJ2-4, with 14 bases fitting TRBD2. Germline V gene sequence: CDR1 MGHRA, CDR2 YSYEKL. V lost 3 bases and J lost 5; bases outside the gene matches: 3. The CDR3 is made up of 16 amino acids. The CDR3 loop reads CASSQTSGRAQNIQYF. The CDR3 DNA reads TGCGCCAGCAGCCAGACTAGCGGGAGGGCCCAAAACATTCAGTACTTC.

By sample fraction, this clonotype is medium-sized. The library was built for alpha chains, so this beta chain is an off-target read and its size means little. The gene calls are TRBV12-3 or TRBV12-4 and TRBJ2-7, with 12 positions matching TRBD2. This CDR3 comprises 15 residues. Trimming cost V 5 bases and J 3 bases; bases outside gene matches: 5. As DNA, the CDR3 is TGTGCCAGCAGTATAACTAGCGGGAGGTTCTACGAGCAGTACTTC. Amino acids: CASSITSGRFYEQYF.

By sample share, this clonotype is large. Being off target in a library aimed at alpha chains, this beta chain has a size of little meaning. The V and J genes are TRBV11-2 and TRBJ1-1; unclear D gene. V was cut by 5 bases and J by 5 bases, with 9 bases left in between. This CDR3 has 12 amino acids. Germline V CDR1 and CDR2: SGHAT, FQNNGV. CDR3 residues: CASSQSGTEAFF. CDR3 nucleotides: TGTGCCAGCAGCCAGAGTGGGACTGAAGCTTTCTTT.

Worth noting for this clonotype: This beta chain turned up in a library designed for alpha chains; as an off-target read, its abundance says little. V usage is TRBV19 and J usage is TRBJ2-7, with TRBD1 identical over 8 bases. V was clipped by 5 bases and J by 5 bases; unmatched bases: 11. The CDR3 loop spans 15 amino acids. CDR1 is LNHDA and CDR2 is SQIVND in the germline V gene (reference sequence). The DNA for the CDR3 is TGTGCCAGTAGTCCCGACAGGGGCCAAGAAGACGAGCAGTACTTC. Its translation: CASSPDRGQEDEQYF.

This clonotype was recorded a few times. This beta chain turned up in a library designed for alpha chains; as an off-target read, its abundance says little. The CDR3 nucleotides are TGTGCCAGCAGCTCGCCCCAATGGAAAAACATTCAGTACTTC. This gives the protein CASSSPQWKNIQYF. The chain has TRBV7-6 and TRBJ2-4; D remains ambiguous. V was pared by 4 bases and J by 4 bases, with 11 bases between. The CDR3 runs 14 residues. Germline lookup yields CDR1 SGHVS and CDR2 FNYEAQ.

This clonotype was recorded a few times. This beta chain was picked up by a library intended for alpha chains and is off target, so its count carries little meaning. The chain links TRBV5-1 to TRBJ2-1, with 8 nucleotides matching TRBD1. The CDR3 extends over 15 amino acids. CDR1 SGHRS and CDR2 YFSETQ come from the germline V gene. Germline trimming cut 0 bases from V and 8 bases from J; bases unmatched to any gene: 7. Here the CDR3 DNA reads TGCGCCAGCAGCTTGGTGGGACAGGTTAGCGATGAGCAGTTCTTC. This encodes CASSLVGQVSDEQFF.

About this clonotype itself: This beta chain turned up in a library designed for alpha chains; as an off-target read, its abundance says little. The chain employs TRBV3-1 and TRBJ2-7; TRBD2 matches 8 bases. The V gene end was trimmed by 1 base and the J gene end by 3 bases; junction bases not matched to a gene: 14. The CDR3 covers 18 residues. From germline, CDR1 is LGHDT and CDR2 YNNKEL (reference sequence). The CDR3 loop reads CASSQVGGKGLVSYEQYF. CDR3 nucleotides: TGTGCCAGCAGCCAAGTGGGCGGGAAGGGACTAGTCAGCTACGAGCAGTACTTC.